The 19 T cell receptor beta chains in this list originate from one sample, sequenced in a study of blood T cell repertoires in COVID-19. Assay used: immunoSEQ multiplex PCR; TCRdb lists only in-frame clones, some missing. The sample records 150,000 to 200,000 clones, 80% to 90% being singletons. Sequenced: peripheral blood. These receptors were collected from a human donor with active or convalescent COVID-19. The donor label of this sample is uncertain.

This clone was observed a few times. The rearrangement joins TRBV12-3 or TRBV12-4 to TRBJ1-1, with unresolved D. V was pared by 5 bases and J by 10 bases, with 17 bases between. CDR3 size: 13 residues. CDR3 bases: TGTGCCAGCAGTCTCGGGGTGGGAGGGCTAGCTTTCTTT. Its protein product is CASSLGVGGLAFF.

The chain carries TRBV15 and TRBJ2-7; 11 bases are a match to TRBD1. The CDR3 spans 15 residues. The V gene end was trimmed by 1 base and the J gene end by 7 bases; junction bases not matched to a gene: 6. CDR1 LNHNV and CDR2 YYDKDF come from the germline V gene (reference sequence). The CDR3 nucleotides are TGTGCCACCAGCAGAGGTGGGACAGGGGGAAGGGAGCAGTACTTC. Its translation: CATSRGGTGGREQYF. Using reference TRBV15 and TRBJ2-7 for the parts outside the CDR3, the full variable domain is DAMVIQNPRYQVTQFGKPVTLSCSQTLNHNVMYWYQQKSSQAPKLLFHYYDKDFNNEADTPDNFQSRRPNTSFCFLDIRSPGLGDTAMYLCATSRGGTGGREQYFGPGTRLTVT.

The chain joins TRBV7-3 to TRBJ2-7, with D perhaps TRBD2 (6 bases). Germline CDR1 is SGHTA and CDR2 is FQGTGA. The length of the CDR3 is 15 residues. The V and J ends lost 5 bases and 3 bases respectively, with 17 bases between them. For the CDR3, the DNA is TGTGCCAGCAGCCCATTTAGCGGACCCGGCTACGAGCAGTACTTC. Protein product: CASSPFSGPGYEQYF.

V is TRBV27 and J is TRBJ1-2, with TRBD1 matching 12 bases. Losses at the gene ends were 4 bases for V and 4 bases for J; bases not matched to a gene: 13. The CDR3 extends over 18 amino acids. Looked up from germline, CDR1 is MNHEY and CDR2 is SMNVEV (reference sequence). Here the CDR3 DNA reads TGTGCCAGCAGTTCCTACCCGCCGGGACAGGGGGCAAGCTATGGCTACACCTTC. Protein product: CASSSYPPGQGASYGYTF.

This clone was detected only once. The chain combines TRBV5-1 with TRBJ1-1, with D tentatively TRBD1 (6 bases). There are 17 residues in the CDR3. In germline, CDR1 is SGHRS, CDR2 YFSETQ. Trimming stripped 2 bases from V and 0 bases from J, with 17 bases between. CDR3 in DNA: TGCGCCAGCAGCTTCCTCCCCTCGGGACACTTGAACACTGAAGCTTTCTTT. Protein product: CASSFLPSGHLNTEAFF. Full variable domain (rest looked up from reference TRBV5-1 and TRBJ1-1): KAGVTQTPRYLIKTRGQQVTLSCSPISGHRSVSWYQQTPGQGLQFLFEYFSETQRNKGNFPGRFSGRQFSNSRSEMNVSTLELGDSALYLCASSFLPSGHLNTEAFFGQGTRLTVV.

The chain joins TRBV24-1 to TRBJ2-2; TRBD1 matches 9 bases. Germline loops: CDR1 KGHDR, CDR2 SFDVKD. The CDR3 totals 17 residues. Trimming took 3 bases from V and 5 from J; bases not matched to a gene: 9. CDR3 protein: CATSDPWDREGTGELFF. CDR3 nucleotide sequence: TGTGCCACCAGTGATCCATGGGACAGGGAAGGGACCGGGGAGCTGTTTTTT.

The rearrangement uses TRBV14 and TRBJ2-7; D is perhaps TRBD2 (6 bases). The length of the CDR3 is 15 residues. Germline V gene lookup returns CDR1 SGHDN and CDR2 FVKESK. V lost 4 bases to trimming and J lost 4 bases, with 17 bases between them. For the CDR3, the DNA is TGTGCCAGCAGCCCCCTACGGGGGAGTAGGTACGAGCAGTACTTC. It yields the protein CASSPLRGSRYEQYF.

The V gene is TRBV5-1, the J gene TRBJ2-1; 9 positions agree with TRBD2. Germline CDR1 and CDR2: SGHRS and YFSETQ. The CDR3 length is 16 residues. The V and J ends lost 0 bases and 5 bases, in that order; junction bases with no gene match: 6. The CDR3 region has the DNA TGCGCCAGCAGCTTGGGCAGCGGGGGGACCGACAATGAGCAGTTCTTC. Residues: CASSLGSGGTDNEQFF.

The chain links TRBV7-6 to TRBJ2-2; 10 bases match TRBD2. V lost 5 bases and J lost 4; bases outside the gene matches: 10. CDR1 is SGHVS, CDR2 FNYEAQ, per germline. The CDR3 has 17 residues. The CDR3 reads CASSAYLAGGSTGELFF. The CDR3 DNA reads as TGTGCCAGCAGCGCATACTTAGCGGGGGGATCCACCGGGGAGCTGTTTTTT.

This clone appeared a few times. The DNA for the CDR3 is TGTGCCTGGAGTCTCCCTCAGGGGGATAATTCACCCCTCCACTTT. This encodes CAWSLPQGDNSPLHF. V is TRBV30 and J is TRBJ1-6; 7 bases map to TRBD1. CDR1 is GTSNPN and CDR2 is SVGIG in the germline V gene (reference sequence). The J segment lost 5 bases and the V segment lost 2 bases, leaving 6 bases of the junction unmatched. The CDR3 has 15 residues.

The chain is built from TRBV5-1 and TRBJ2-5, with TRBD1 identical over 8 bases. J gave up 5 bases and V 6 bases, and 9 bases lay outside the gene matches. The germline V gene encodes CDR1 SGHRS and CDR2 YFSETQ. The CDR3 length is 14 residues. The CDR3 loop reads CASNPTGGRETQYF. The CDR3 bases are TGCGCCAGCAACCCAACAGGGGGGAGGGAGACCCAGTACTTC. The full variable domain, with the rest looked up from reference TRBV5-1 and TRBJ2-5, is KAGVTQTPRYLIKTRGQQVTLSCSPISGHRSVSWYQQTPGQGLQFLFEYFSETQRNKGNFPGRFSGRQFSNSRSEMNVSTLELGDSALYLCASNPTGGRETQYFGPGTRLLVL.

V gene TRBV11-2 combines with J gene TRBJ2-3; the match to TRBD2 covers 9 bases. The germline V gene encodes CDR1 SGHAT and CDR2 FQNNGV. Trimming cost V 2 bases and J 5 bases; bases outside gene matches: 14. The CDR3 extends over 18 amino acids. CDR3 nucleotides: TGTGCCAGCAGCTTATACCGGCTGGCGGGGGGGCCTGGAGATACGCAGTATTTT. It translates to CASSLYRLAGGPGDTQYF.

The chain combines TRBV3-1 (or the pseudogene TRBV3-2) with TRBJ1-2; 7 nucleotides align to TRBD1. Per germline, CDR1 LGHDT and CDR2 YNNKEL (reference sequence). Trimming removed 4 bases from V and 6 bases from J; junction bases left unmatched: 8. The CDR3 totals 14 residues. CDR3 DNA: TGTGCCAGCAGCCCCCAGGAAGGGGGCAATGGCTACACCTTC. It yields the protein CASSPQEGGNGYTF.

The chain links TRBV4-2 to TRBJ1-4; perhaps TRBD1 as D (5 bases). Germline CDR1 reads LGHNA; CDR2 reads YNFKEQ. The CDR3 consists of 14 residues. Trimming cost V 4 bases and J 5 bases, with 11 bases left between them. The CDR3 region is CASSRRQMNEKLFF. For the CDR3, the DNA is TGTGCCAGCAGCCGCCGACAGATGAATGAAAAACTGTTTTTT.

This clone was seen only a few times. The V call is TRBV9, the J call TRBJ1-2; 8 positions match TRBD1. The CDR3 sequence is 13 residues long. Germline CDR1 and CDR2: SGDLS and YYNGEE. The junction had 6 bases not matched to a gene; V was cut back by 4 bases and J by 7 bases. The CDR3 protein is CASSLGQGLGYTF. The CDR3 region has the DNA TGTGCCAGCAGCCTCGGACAGGGCCTTGGCTACACCTTC.

The chain couples TRBV7-3 to TRBJ1-1; D is uncertain. The V gene lost 5 bases and the J gene lost 1 base, with 11 bases spanning the gap. The CDR3 extends over 14 amino acids. Per the germline V gene, CDR1 is SGHTA and CDR2 is FQGTGA. CDR3 protein: CASSPQPWNTEAFF. In DNA form, the CDR3 reads TGTGCCAGCAGCCCACAGCCCTGGAACACTGAAGCTTTCTTT.

This chain links TRBV5-5 with TRBJ2-7, with 10 bases fitting TRBD1. The V and J ends lost 0 bases and 3 bases, in that order; junction bases with no gene match: 6. The CDR3 consists of 16 residues. Germline V gives CDR1 SGHKS, CDR2 YYEKEE (reference sequence). The CDR3 region is CASSLVGQGGYYEQYF. The CDR3 region has the DNA TGTGCCAGCAGCTTGGTCGGACAGGGGGGCTACTACGAGCAGTACTTC. The full variable domain, completed using reference TRBV5-5 and TRBJ2-7, is DAGVTQSPTHLIKTRGQQVTLRCSPISGHKSVSWYQQVLGQGPQFIFQYYEKEERGRGNFPDRFSARQFPNYSSELNVNALLLGDSALYLCASSLVGQGGYYEQYFGPGTRLTVT.

The chain is built from TRBV5-1 and TRBJ1-1; 7 bases are shared with TRBD1. The germline V gene has CDR1 SGHRS and CDR2 YFSETQ. This CDR3 is built from 15 residues. With V trimmed by 7 bases and J by 1 base, 10 bases remained unmatched. The CDR3 sequence is CASFTPGQRNTEAFF. The CDR3, as DNA: TGCGCCAGCTTTACGCCGGGACAGAGGAACACTGAAGCTTTCTTT. The whole variable domain, filled in from reference TRBV5-1 and TRBJ1-1, reads KAGVTQTPRYLIKTRGQQVTLSCSPISGHRSVSWYQQTPGQGLQFLFEYFSETQRNKGNFPGRFSGRQFSNSRSEMNVSTLELGDSALYLCASFTPGQRNTEAFFGQGTRLTVV.

This rearrangement joins TRBV4-1 to TRBJ2-3; TRBD2 matches 7 bases. Germline trimming cut 0 bases from V and 2 bases from J; bases unmatched to any gene: 11. The CDR3 loop spans 18 amino acids. Germline CDR1 reads MGHRA; CDR2 reads YSYEKL. The CDR3 region has the DNA TGCGCCAGCAGCCAAGATCTCCCCGAGCGGGGCTTCACAGATACGCAGTATTTT. Residues: CASSQDLPERGFTDTQYF.